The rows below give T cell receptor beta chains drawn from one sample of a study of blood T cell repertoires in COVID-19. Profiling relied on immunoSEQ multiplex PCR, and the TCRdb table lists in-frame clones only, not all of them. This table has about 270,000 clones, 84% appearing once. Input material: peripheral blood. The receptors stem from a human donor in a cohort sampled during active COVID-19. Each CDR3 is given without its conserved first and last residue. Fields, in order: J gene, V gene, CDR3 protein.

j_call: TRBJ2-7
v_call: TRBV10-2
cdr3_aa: ASSEAGPVSSYEQY

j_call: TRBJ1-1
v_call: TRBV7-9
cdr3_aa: ASSAQGNTEAF

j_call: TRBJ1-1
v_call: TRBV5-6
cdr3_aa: ASKYRGEAF

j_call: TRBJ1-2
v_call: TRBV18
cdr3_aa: ASSEPAGQGDYGYT

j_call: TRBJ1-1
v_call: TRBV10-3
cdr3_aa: AISVGGNTEAF

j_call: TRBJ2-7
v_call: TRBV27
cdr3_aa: ASSPPGTPSYEQY

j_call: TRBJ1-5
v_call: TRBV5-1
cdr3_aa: ATIPGKEQPQH

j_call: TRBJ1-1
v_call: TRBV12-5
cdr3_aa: ASGLDRGNMNTEAF

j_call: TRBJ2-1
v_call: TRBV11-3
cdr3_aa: ASSLGSGSYNEQF

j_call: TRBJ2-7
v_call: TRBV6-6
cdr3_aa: ASTSQLGGEQY

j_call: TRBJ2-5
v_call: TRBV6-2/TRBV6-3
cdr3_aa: ASSPPGPWETQY

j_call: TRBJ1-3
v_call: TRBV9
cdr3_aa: ASSVGTGVGNTIY

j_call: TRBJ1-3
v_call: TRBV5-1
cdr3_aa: ASSVGQGMGNTIY

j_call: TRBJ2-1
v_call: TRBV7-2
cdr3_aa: ASSSKRGGTYNEQF

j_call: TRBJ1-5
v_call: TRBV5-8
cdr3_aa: ASSHDRVQPQH

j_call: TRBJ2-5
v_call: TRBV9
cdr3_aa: ASSPRGAREETQY

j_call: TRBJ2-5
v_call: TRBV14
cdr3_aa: ASSQVGGPPIYQETQY

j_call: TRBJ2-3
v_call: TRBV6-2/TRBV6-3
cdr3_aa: ASSQKDTQY

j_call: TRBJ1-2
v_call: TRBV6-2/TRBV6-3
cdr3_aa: ASSTGGDTYT

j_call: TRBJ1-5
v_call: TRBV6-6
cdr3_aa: ASRYGIDRGNQPQH

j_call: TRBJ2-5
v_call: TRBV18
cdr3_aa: ASSPVSGQETQY

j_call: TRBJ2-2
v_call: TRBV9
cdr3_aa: ASSDRVTTGELF

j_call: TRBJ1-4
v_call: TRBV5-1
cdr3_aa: ASSLASQGREKLF

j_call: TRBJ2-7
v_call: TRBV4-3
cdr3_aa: ASSQGTDFTYEQY

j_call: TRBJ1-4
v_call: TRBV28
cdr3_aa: ASSPITGVTNEKLF

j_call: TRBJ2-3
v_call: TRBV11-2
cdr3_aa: ASSAQRGRTNTQY

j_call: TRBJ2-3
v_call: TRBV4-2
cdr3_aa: ASRTSGFGDTQY

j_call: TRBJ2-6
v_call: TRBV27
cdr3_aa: ASSFRYQVRSGSLAGANVLT

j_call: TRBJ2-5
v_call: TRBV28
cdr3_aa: ASSNNPVWGPQETQY

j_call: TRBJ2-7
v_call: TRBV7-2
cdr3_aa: ASSRTGAVYEQY

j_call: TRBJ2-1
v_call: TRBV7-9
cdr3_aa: ASSPSTSYYNEQF